This T cell receptor (beta chain) was sequenced in a study of CD8+CD57+ T cells in acquired aplastic anemia. CDR3 and TCR beta VDJ profiling relied on a genomic DNA template. TCRdb ran MiXCR on the reads and lists one entry per CDR3 protein. The profile shows 150,000 to 200,000 distinct CDR3 sequences, 40% to 50% of them singletons. V was cut by 7 bases and J by 6 bases, with 19 bases left in between. The CDR3 runs 16 residues. CDR1 is MNHNS and CDR2 is SASEGT in the germline V gene. Patients sequenced had flow cytometry evidence of CD8+CD57+ cell expansion. This sequence originates from a human donor with aplastic anemia. The J gene is TRBJ1-6, the V gene TRBV6-1, with D possibly TRBD1 on 6 matching bases. Source material: sorted CD4+, CD8+, or CD8+CD57+ T cells (not recorded which) from PBMCs. Here the CDR3 DNA reads TGTGCCAGCAAGACGGGTTCGGACAGAGCTAATTCACCCCTCCACTTT. Its protein is CASKTGSDRANSPLHF.